The clone carrying this TCR beta chain was picked up a small number of times. Its antigen is not known. Each CDR3 protein is one row after TCRdb ran MiXCR on the RT-PCR reads. The table lists over 800,000 distinct CDR3 sequences, 20% to 25% of them singletons, with 10% in the top ten. The CDR3 runs 15 residues. Germline-derived CDR1 and CDR2 are SGHRS and YFSETQ. J lost 6 bases, V lost 5 bases, and 11 bases had no gene match. The record originates from a study of response to subunit inactivated influenza vaccine. Regarding the study as a whole: Authors suggested seasonal influenza vaccinations each recruit few new T cells.

The receptor's source is a man in his fifties who received an inactivated influenza vaccine. This chain connects TRBV5-1 to TRBJ2-1; 7 nucleotides agree with TRBD2. Here the sequenced sample was PBMCs from blood, taken roughly 5 days after vaccination. CDR3 region: CASSPSAGPPNEQFF. Here the CDR3 DNA reads TGCGCCAGCAGTCCTTCAGCGGGGCCTCCCAATGAGCAGTTCTTC.